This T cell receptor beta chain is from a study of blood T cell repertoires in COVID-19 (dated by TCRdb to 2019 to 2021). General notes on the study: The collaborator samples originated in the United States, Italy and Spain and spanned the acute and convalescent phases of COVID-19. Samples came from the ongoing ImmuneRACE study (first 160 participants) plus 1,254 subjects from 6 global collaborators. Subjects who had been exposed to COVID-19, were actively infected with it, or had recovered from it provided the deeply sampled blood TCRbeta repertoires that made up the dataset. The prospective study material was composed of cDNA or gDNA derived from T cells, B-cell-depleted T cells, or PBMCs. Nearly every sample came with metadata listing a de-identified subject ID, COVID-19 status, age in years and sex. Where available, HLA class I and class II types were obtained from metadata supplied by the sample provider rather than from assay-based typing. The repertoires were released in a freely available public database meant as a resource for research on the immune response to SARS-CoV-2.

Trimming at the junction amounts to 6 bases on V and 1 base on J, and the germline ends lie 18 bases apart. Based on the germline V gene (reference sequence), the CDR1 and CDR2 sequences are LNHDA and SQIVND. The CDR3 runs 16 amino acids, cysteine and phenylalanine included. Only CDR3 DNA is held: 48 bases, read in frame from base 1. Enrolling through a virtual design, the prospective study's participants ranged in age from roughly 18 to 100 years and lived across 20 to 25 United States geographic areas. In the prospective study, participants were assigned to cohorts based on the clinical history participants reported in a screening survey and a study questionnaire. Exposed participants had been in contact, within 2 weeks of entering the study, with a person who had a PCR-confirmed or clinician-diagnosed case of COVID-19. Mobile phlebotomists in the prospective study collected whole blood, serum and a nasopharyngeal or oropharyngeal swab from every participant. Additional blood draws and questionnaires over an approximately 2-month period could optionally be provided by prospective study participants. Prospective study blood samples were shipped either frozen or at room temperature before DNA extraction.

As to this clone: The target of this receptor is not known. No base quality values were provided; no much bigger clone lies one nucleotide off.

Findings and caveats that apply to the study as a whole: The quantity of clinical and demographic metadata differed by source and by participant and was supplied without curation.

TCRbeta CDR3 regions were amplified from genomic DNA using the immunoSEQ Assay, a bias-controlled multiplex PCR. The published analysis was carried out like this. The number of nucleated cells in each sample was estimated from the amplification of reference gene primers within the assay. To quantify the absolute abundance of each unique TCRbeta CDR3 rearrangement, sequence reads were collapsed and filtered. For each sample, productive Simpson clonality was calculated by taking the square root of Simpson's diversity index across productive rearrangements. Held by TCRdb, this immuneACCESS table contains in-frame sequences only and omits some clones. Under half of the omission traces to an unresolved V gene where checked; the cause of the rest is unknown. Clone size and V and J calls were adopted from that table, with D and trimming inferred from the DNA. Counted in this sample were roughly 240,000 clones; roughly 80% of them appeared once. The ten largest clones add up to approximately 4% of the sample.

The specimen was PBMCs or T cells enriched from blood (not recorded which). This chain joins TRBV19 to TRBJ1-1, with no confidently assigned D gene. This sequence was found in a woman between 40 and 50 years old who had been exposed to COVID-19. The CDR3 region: CASREDIPGSNTEAFF. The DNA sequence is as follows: TGTGCCAGTAGAGAGGATATACCCGGGTCGAACACTGAAGCTTTCTTT. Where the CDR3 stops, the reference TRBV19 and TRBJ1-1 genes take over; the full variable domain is DGGITQSPKYLFRKEGQNVTLSCEQNLNHDAMYWYRQDPGQGLRLIYYSQIVNDFQKGDIAEGYSVSREKKESFPLTVTSAQKNPTAFYLCASREDIPGSNTEAFFGQGTRLTVV.